These 29 T cell receptor beta chains originate from one sample sequenced in a study of Ad26.COV2.S vaccination and SARS-CoV-2 variants. Treatment denoted: roughly 20 received Ad26.COV2.S at low or high dose, single or two shots; about five received placebo; per-sample allocation not given. Sample collection was performed on day 63 after the first vaccine or placebo injection. This table comes from immunoSEQ multiplex PCR, and its TCRdb copy is limited to in-frame clones, with some not included. The table lists roughly 300,000 clones, roughly 90% of them singletons, with 9.5% to 12% in the top ten. The sample was peripheral blood, taken in a trial of Ad26.COV2.S vaccine versus placebo. These receptors were collected from a person aged 18-60 years who received the Ad26.COV2.S COVID-19 vaccine or a placebo.

The rearrangement links TRBV24-1 to TRBJ1-2; 8 bases map to TRBD1. Losses at the gene ends were 8 bases for V and 4 bases for J; bases not matched to a gene: 5. The CDR3 sequence is 13 residues long. Germline CDR1 reads KGHDR; CDR2 reads SFDVKD. Here the CDR3 reads CATIPQGVYGYTF. The DNA of the CDR3 is TGTGCCACCATTCCACAGGGGGTCTATGGCTACACCTTC.

V usage is TRBV7-9 and J usage is TRBJ2-3, with unresolved D. V was clipped by 7 bases and J by 0 bases, with 8 bases between them. In germline, CDR1 is SEHNR, CDR2 FQNEAQ (reference sequence). CDR3 length equals 13 residues. This CDR3 reads CASNLGSTDTQYF. The CDR3, as DNA: TGTGCCAGCAACTTGGGTAGCACAGATACGCAGTATTTT.

This clone was picked up many times. J is TRBJ2-3 and V is TRBV5-1; TRBD2 aligns across 7 bases. The CDR3 is 16 amino acids. V lost 4 bases, J lost 1 base, and 9 bases stayed unmatched. The germline V gene has CDR1 SGHRS and CDR2 YFSETQ. The CDR3 spells CASSPGASGGTDTQYF. The CDR3 DNA sequence: TGCGCCAGCAGCCCGGGAGCTAGCGGCGGCACAGATACGCAGTATTTT.

The chain employs TRBV5-6 and TRBJ1-3, with 7 bases identical to TRBD1. Per germline, CDR1 SGHDT and CDR2 YYEEEE. V lost 0 bases, J lost 5 bases, and 5 bases stayed unmatched. The CDR3 is 15 amino acids. CDR3 loop: CASSLGQGVRNTIYF. The CDR3 nucleotides read TGTGCCAGCAGCTTGGGCCAGGGGGTTAGAAACACCATATATTTT.

With regard to this clone: This sample includes further DNA sequences coding for the same CDR3. The chain couples TRBV29-1 to TRBJ1-5; the D is unclear. Germline CDR1 reads SQVTM; CDR2 reads ANQGSEA. V was cut by 4 bases and J by 5 bases, with 9 bases left in between. The CDR3 extends over 12 amino acids. The CDR3 bases are TGCAGCGTTGGGGCTCGGGATCAGCCCCAGCATTTT. It yields the protein CSVGARDQPQHF.

The V call is TRBV10-1, the J call TRBJ2-3, with D perhaps matching TRBD2 (6 bases). The CDR3 covers 16 residues. V shed 3 bases and J shed 2 bases, with 15 bases lying between them. The germline gives CDR1 WNHNN, CDR2 SYGVQD (reference sequence). The CDR3, as DNA: TGCGCCAGCAGTGATTCAAGGGAGGCCGACACAGATACGCAGTATTTT. Translation gives CASSDSREADTDTQYF.

V and J are TRBV19 and TRBJ1-4; 8 bases agree with TRBD1. The CDR3 consists of 16 residues. The germline V gene encodes CDR1 LNHDA and CDR2 SQIVND (reference sequence). Trimming removed 5 bases from V and 3 bases from J; junction bases left unmatched: 8. CDR3 sequence: CASSYQKTGANEKLFF. The CDR3 DNA reads TGTGCCAGTAGTTACCAGAAGACAGGGGCTAATGAAAAACTGTTTTTT.

This rearrangement joins TRBV28 to TRBJ1-6, with 8 bases fitting TRBD1. Per the germline V gene, CDR1 is MDHEN and CDR2 is SYDVKM. The J segment lost 0 bases and the V segment lost 6 bases, leaving 7 bases of the junction unmatched. The CDR3 runs 17 residues. CDR3 loop: CASRPGQGSSYNSPLHF. In DNA, the CDR3 is TGTGCCAGCAGACCCGGACAGGGTAGCTCCTATAATTCACCCCTCCACTTT. Full variable domain (remainder filled in from reference TRBV28 and TRBJ1-6): DVKVTQSSRYLVKRTGEKVFLECVQDMDHENMFWYRQDPGLGLRLIYFSYDVKMKEKGDIPEGYSVSREKKERFSLILESASTNQTSMYLCASRPGQGSSYNSPLHFGNGTRLTVT.

The chain uses TRBV10-1 and TRBJ2-5, with 8 bases identical to TRBD1. J was trimmed by 4 bases and V by 6 bases; bases with no gene match: 10. The V gene's germline CDR1 is WNHNN and CDR2 SYGVQD (reference sequence). This CDR3 region has 15 residues. CDR3 sequence reads: CASSERQGIAETQYF. The CDR3 DNA is TGCGCCAGCAGCGAGAGACAGGGGATCGCAGAGACCCAGTACTTC.

This rearrangement joins TRBV27 to TRBJ2-3; D is undetermined. V was trimmed by 7 bases and J by 6 bases, leaving 14 bases between them. This CDR3 comprises 13 residues. Per germline, CDR1 MNHEY and CDR2 SMNVEV (reference sequence). The CDR3 DNA reads as TGTGCCAGCAAAGGGATCCGGGTGGATACGCAGTATTTT. Its translation is CASKGIRVDTQYF.

The chain is built from TRBV10-2 and TRBJ1-1; no reliable D call. This CDR3 spans 13 amino acids. V lost 4 bases, J lost 8 bases, and 14 bases lay in between. The germline gives CDR1 WSHSY, CDR2 SAAADI. CDR3 sequence: CASSGGRGGEAFF. In nucleotides, the CDR3 is TGCGCCAGCAGTGGAGGACGGGGAGGGGAAGCTTTCTTT.

The chain recombines TRBV21-1 with TRBJ2-2; TRBD1 reflects the table's D call only, with no check against the DNA. TRBV21-1 is given as a pseudogene. CDR3 size: 19 residues. In nucleotides, the CDR3 is TGTGCCAGCAGCAAAGCGTTGGAAGGGGGCGACCCGAACACCGGGGAGCTGTTTTTT. Residues: CASSKALEGGDPNTGELFF.

CDR3 amino acids: CASSIRRVNTEAFF. For the CDR3, the DNA is TGTGCCAGTAGTATCAGACGGGTGAACACTGAAGCTTTCTTT. The rearrangement uses TRBV19 and TRBJ1-1; D remains unclear. Trimming removed 3 bases at V and 0 bases at J, with 8 bases between. The germline gives CDR1 LNHDA, CDR2 SQIVND (reference sequence). The CDR3 has 14 residues.

The chain recombines TRBV5-5 with TRBJ2-7; D is perhaps TRBD2 (5 bases). Between the trimmed V and J ends, which lost 4 bases and 0 bases, there was a span of 11 bases. The germline V gene encodes CDR1 SGHKS and CDR2 YYEKEE (reference sequence). The CDR3 sequence is 14 residues long. CDR3 sequence: CASSDRDYSYEQYF. The CDR3 DNA reads as TGTGCCAGCAGCGACCGAGACTACTCCTACGAGCAGTACTTC.

The gene calls are TRBV28 and TRBJ2-1, with 12 bases that match TRBD1. The CDR3 runs 12 residues. Germline loops: CDR1 MDHEN, CDR2 SYDVKM. V lost 11 bases, J lost 7 bases, and 3 bases stayed unmatched. The CDR3 DNA is TGTGCCTGGGGACAGGGGGCGAATGAGCAGTTCTTC. Its protein product is CAWGQGANEQFF.

CDR3 coding DNA: TGCAGTGCCGCGGGGGCAGATACGCAGTATTTT. Protein sequence: CSAAGADTQYF. This chain connects TRBV20-1 to TRBJ2-3, with 7 bases lining up with TRBD2. Germline V lookup: CDR1 DFQATT, CDR2 SNEGSKA (reference sequence). V dropped 6 bases and J dropped 4; count of bases not matched to a gene: 1. This CDR3 contains 11 residues.

V is TRBV28 and J is TRBJ1-1, with 8 bases aligning to TRBD1. The germline gives CDR1 MDHEN, CDR2 SYDVKM. Unmatched junction bases numbered 7, after V lost 11 bases and J lost 5 bases. This CDR3 has 12 residues. CDR3 coding DNA: TGTGCCGCCGGACAGGGAAGGACTGAAGCTTTCTTT. This gives the protein CAAGQGRTEAFF.

V and J are TRBV4-1 and TRBJ2-1, with TRBD2 matching over 13 bases. The J segment lost 0 bases and the V segment lost 6 bases, leaving 5 bases of the junction unmatched. The CDR3 consists of 17 residues. Germline values: CDR1 MGHRA, CDR2 YSYEKL. CDR3 bases: TGCGCCAGCAGTCCGACTAGCGGGAGGAGCTCCTACAATGAGCAGTTCTTC. Translation: CASSPTSGRSSYNEQFF.

The chain is built from TRBV5-4 and TRBJ2-3; no clear D. CDR3 length equals 15 residues. The germline V and J ends were trimmed by 1 base and 0 bases, with 9 bases remaining between them. Germline V CDR1 and CDR2: SGHNT, YYREEE (reference sequence). CDR3 nucleotides: TGTGCCAGCAGCTTGAAGGCTAGGAGCACAGATACGCAGTATTTT. Translating gives CASSLKARSTDTQYF.

This chain uses TRBV6-6 with TRBJ2-7; D is undetermined. The CDR3 spans 14 residues. Deletions cut 1 base from V and 0 bases from J, with 7 bases between. CDR1 and CDR2 (germline): MNHNY, SVGAGI (reference sequence). The DNA for the CDR3 is TGTGCCAGCAGTTACTGGGCAGCCTCCTACGAGCAGTACTTC. It codes for CASSYWAASYEQYF.

The V and J genes are TRBV7-9 and TRBJ1-1; 8 positions match TRBD1. This CDR3 is built from 14 residues. Per germline, CDR1 SEHNR and CDR2 FQNEAQ (reference sequence). With 5 bases clipped from V and 4 bases from J, the junction kept 6 bases outside the gene matches. The CDR3 protein is CASSADREVTEAFF. The CDR3 DNA follows: TGTGCCAGCAGCGCGGACAGGGAGGTCACTGAAGCTTTCTTT.

The chain has TRBV7-2 and TRBJ2-7; TRBD2 agrees at 7 bases. The germline CDR1 and CDR2 sequences are SGHTA and FQGNSA. After removal of 2 bases from V and 0 bases from J, the junction contained 7 bases not matched to a gene. The CDR3 is made up of 16 amino acids. CDR3 DNA: TGTGCCAGCAGCTTATTAGCGGGCCCCAGCTCCTACGAGCAGTACTTC. As protein: CASSLLAGPSSYEQYF.

V gene TRBV19 combines with J gene TRBJ1-5; 12 positions agree with TRBD1. There are 19 residues in the CDR3. Per the germline V gene, CDR1 is LNHDA and CDR2 is SQIVND (reference sequence). J lost 2 bases, V lost 3 bases, and 11 bases had no gene match. The CDR3, as DNA: TGTGCCAGTAGTATCCGGAGGGGGGACAGGGGGCTTGGCAATCAGCCCCAGCATTTT. Encoded protein: CASSIRRGDRGLGNQPQHF.

The V gene is TRBV6-6, the J gene TRBJ1-2; the D is unclear. The CDR3 length is 12 residues. From germline, CDR1 is MNHNY and CDR2 SVGAGI (reference sequence). V was clipped by 0 bases and J by 8 bases, with 7 bases between them. CDR3 in DNA: TGTGCCAGCAGTTACTCCGAAGGAGGCTACACCTTC. Protein sequence: CASSYSEGGYTF.

In DNA, the CDR3 is TGTGCCAGCAGGGGCAACATGGTAGCTTTCTTT. Translated: CASRGNMVAFF. The chain uses TRBV25-1 and TRBJ1-1; no definite D call. The CDR3 length is 11 residues. Germline CDR1 and CDR2: MGHDK and SYGVNS. V gave up 6 bases and J gave up 10 bases, with 12 bases separating them.

This clone was detected only a few times. The chain joins TRBV5-8 to TRBJ2-1; 7 positions match TRBD2. The CDR3 contains 16 residues. V shed 3 bases and J 3 bases; nucleotides not matched to a gene: 9. Germline V gives CDR1 SGHTS, CDR2 YDEGEE. The CDR3 spells CASSSGGPSNYNEQFF. CDR3 nucleotide sequence: TGTGCCAGCAGCTCGGGGGGACCGTCGAACTACAATGAGCAGTTCTTC. The whole variable domain, filled in from reference TRBV5-8 and TRBJ2-1, reads EAGVTQSPTHLIKTRGQQATLRCSPISGHTSVYWYQQALGLGLQFLLWYDEGEERNRGNFPPRFSGRQFPNYSSELNVNALELEDSALYLCASSSGGPSNYNEQFFGPGTRLTVL.

This clone was observed at least ten times. The chain recombines TRBV6-5 with TRBJ2-1; TRBD2 might be the D (5 bases). The CDR3 sequence is 15 residues long. Germline V gives CDR1 MNHEY, CDR2 SVGAGI. With 3 bases removed from V and 0 bases from J, the gap between germline ends came to 9 bases. CDR3 nucleotides: TGTGCCAGCAGTTATGACCGGGGCTCCTACAATGAGCAGTTCTTC. Its protein is CASSYDRGSYNEQFF.

The chain uses TRBV5-1 and TRBJ1-4, with D uncertain. The CDR3 sequence is 14 residues long. Germline lookup yields CDR1 SGHRS and CDR2 YFSETQ. The V and J ends lost 0 bases and 4 bases respectively, with 7 bases between them. CDR3 sequence: CASSLDPLNEKLFF. In DNA form, the CDR3 reads TGCGCCAGCAGCTTGGATCCACTTAATGAAAAACTGTTTTTT.

The CDR3 region is CASSIYYRGRTSANEKLFF. The CDR3 DNA sequence: TGTGCCAGTAGTATATACTATCGTGGACGGACGTCAGCTAATGAAAAACTGTTTTTT. The chain recombines TRBV19 with TRBJ1-4; D gene ambiguous. The CDR3 loop spans 19 amino acids. The V end lost 2 bases, the J end lost 3 bases, and 22 bases lay between the germline ends. Germline CDR1 and CDR2: LNHDA and SQIVND (reference sequence).